This paragraph covers one T cell receptor beta chain sequence. CDR1 is DFQATT, CDR2 SNEGSKA, per germline (reference sequence). Trimming took off 3 bases at V and 7 bases at J, with 10 bases between the two ends. This CDR3 spans 12 amino acids. This sample was taken from a study of T cell responses to AZD1222 COVID-19 vaccine. Study at large: Second doses were pooled across both intervals (about 4 or about 12 weeks).

Clones were read by immunoSEQ multiplex PCR, and TCRdb kept only the in-frame ones, dropping some. Of 54,000 or so clones listed, 87% are singletons. The chain recombines TRBV20-1 with TRBJ1-5, with D unclear. This TCR was recovered from an adult in good health. The material was peripheral blood, obtained on day 0 of AZD1222 vaccination. CDR3 protein: CSASRAGQPQHF. CDR3 in DNA: TGCAGTGCTAGTCGGGCAGGACAGCCCCAGCATTTT.